This entry is about one T cell receptor beta chain. Its specificity is not known. V lost 0 bases and J 4 bases, leaving 7 bases between the germline ends. In germline, CDR1 is SGHRS, CDR2 YFSETQ. The CDR3 is 13 amino acids. Generated by immunoSEQ multiplex PCR, the TCRdb table keeps only in-frame clones and is missing some. The sample consists of 150,000 to 170,000 clones, approximately 86% of them appearing once. This sample was included in a study of cytomegalovirus exposure and HLA in healthy donors. Study-wide points: Per published reports, the classifier diagnosed cytomegalovirus status with high specificity and sensitivity. Cytomegalovirus association was assigned to more than 150 TCR beta chains. In vitro work confirmed that a few CMV-associated chains recognize CMV antigens.

This TCR came from a man younger than 35 in good health and CMV-seropositive. Sequenced: PBMCs. The V gene is TRBV5-1, the J gene TRBJ2-5, with D possibly being TRBD1 (5 bases). The CDR3 reads CASSLEGAETQYF. The CDR3 DNA is TGCGCCAGCAGCTTGGAAGGGGCAGAGACCCAGTACTTC.